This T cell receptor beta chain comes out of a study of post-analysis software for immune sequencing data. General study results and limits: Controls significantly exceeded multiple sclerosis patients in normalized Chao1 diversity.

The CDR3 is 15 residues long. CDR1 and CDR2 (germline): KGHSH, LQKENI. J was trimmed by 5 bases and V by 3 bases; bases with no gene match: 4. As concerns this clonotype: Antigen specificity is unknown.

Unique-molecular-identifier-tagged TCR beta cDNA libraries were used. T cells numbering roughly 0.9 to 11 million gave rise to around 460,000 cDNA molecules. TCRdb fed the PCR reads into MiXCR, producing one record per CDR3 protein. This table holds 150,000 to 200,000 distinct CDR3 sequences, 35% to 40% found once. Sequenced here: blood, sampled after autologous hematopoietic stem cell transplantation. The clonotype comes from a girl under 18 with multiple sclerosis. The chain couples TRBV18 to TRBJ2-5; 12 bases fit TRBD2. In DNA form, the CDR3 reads TGTGCCAGCTCACCTCGGACTAGCGGGGAGGAGACCCAGTACTTC. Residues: CASSPRTSGEETQYF.